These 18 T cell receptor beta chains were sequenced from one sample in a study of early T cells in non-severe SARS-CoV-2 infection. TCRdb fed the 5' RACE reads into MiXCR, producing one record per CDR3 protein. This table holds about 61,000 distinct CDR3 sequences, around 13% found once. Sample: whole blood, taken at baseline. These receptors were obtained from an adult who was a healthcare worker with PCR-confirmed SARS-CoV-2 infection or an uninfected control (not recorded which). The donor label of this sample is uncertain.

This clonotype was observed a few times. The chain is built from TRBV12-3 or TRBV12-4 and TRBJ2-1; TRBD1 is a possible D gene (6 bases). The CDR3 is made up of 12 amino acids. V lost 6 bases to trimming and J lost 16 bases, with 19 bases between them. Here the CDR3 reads CASRPRGQGTFF. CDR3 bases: TGTGCCAGCAGGCCCCGTGGGCAGGGGACATTCTTC.

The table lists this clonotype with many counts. For the CDR3, the DNA is TGTGCCAGCAGTTACACGGGACAGGGGGCTCGCTACACCTTC. It translates to CASSYTGQGARYTF. The rearrangement uses TRBV6-5 and TRBJ1-2, with 12 bases lining up with TRBD1. Trimming removed 2 bases from V and 9 bases from J; junction bases left unmatched: 4. Per the germline V gene, CDR1 is MNHEY and CDR2 is SVGAGI. This CDR3 spans 14 amino acids.

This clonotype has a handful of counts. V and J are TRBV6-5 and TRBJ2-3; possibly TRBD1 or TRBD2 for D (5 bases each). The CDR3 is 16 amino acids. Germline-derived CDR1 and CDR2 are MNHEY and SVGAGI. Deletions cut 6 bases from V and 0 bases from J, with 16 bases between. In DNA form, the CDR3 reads TGTGCCAGCAGCCCACGGGGCAGGCCGAGCACAGATACGCAGTATTTT. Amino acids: CASSPRGRPSTDTQYF.

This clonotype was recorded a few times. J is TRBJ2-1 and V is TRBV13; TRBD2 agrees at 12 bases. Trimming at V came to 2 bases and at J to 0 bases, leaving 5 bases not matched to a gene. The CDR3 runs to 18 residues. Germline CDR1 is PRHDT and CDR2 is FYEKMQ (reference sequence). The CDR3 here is CASSLLAGGRSSYNEQFF. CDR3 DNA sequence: TGTGCCAGCAGCTTACTAGCGGGGGGGCGAAGCTCCTACAATGAGCAGTTCTTC.

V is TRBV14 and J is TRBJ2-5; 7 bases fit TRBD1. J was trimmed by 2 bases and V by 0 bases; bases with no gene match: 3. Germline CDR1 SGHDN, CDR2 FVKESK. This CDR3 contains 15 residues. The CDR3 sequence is CASSQEDRLQETQYF. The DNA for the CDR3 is TGTGCCAGCAGCCAAGAGGACAGGCTACAAGAGACCCAGTACTTC. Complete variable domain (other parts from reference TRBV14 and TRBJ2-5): EAGVTQFPSHSVIEKGQTVTLRCDPISGHDNLYWYRRVMGKEIKFLLHFVKESKQDESGMPNNRFLAERTGGTYSTLKVQPAELEDSGVYFCASSQEDRLQETQYFGPGTRLLVL.

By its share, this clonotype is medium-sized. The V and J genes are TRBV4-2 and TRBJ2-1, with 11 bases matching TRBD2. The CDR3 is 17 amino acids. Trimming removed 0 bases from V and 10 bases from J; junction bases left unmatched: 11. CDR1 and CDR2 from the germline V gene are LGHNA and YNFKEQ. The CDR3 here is CASSQDGLAGGPGEQFF. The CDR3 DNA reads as TGTGCCAGCAGCCAAGATGGGCTAGCGGGGGGCCCAGGAGAGCAGTTCTTC.

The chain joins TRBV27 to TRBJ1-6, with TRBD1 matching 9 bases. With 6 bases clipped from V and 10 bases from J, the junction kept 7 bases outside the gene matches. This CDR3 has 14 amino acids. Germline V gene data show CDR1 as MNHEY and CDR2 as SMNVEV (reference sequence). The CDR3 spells CASSLGDRASPLHF. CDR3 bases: TGTGCCAGCAGCCTAGGGGACAGGGCATCACCCCTCCACTTT.

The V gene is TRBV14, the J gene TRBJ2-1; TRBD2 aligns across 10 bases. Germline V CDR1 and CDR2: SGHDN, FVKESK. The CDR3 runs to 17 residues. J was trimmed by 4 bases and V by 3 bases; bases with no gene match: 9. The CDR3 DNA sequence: TGTGCCAGCAGCCAGAGCCCACTAGCGGGGCCGTACAATGAGCAGTTCTTC. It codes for CASSQSPLAGPYNEQFF.

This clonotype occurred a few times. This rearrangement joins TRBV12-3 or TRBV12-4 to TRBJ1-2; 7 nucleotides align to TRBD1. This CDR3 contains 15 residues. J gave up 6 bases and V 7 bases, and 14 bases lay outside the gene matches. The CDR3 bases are TGTGCCAGCACCCACCGGATGACAGGGACGGATGGCTACACCTTC. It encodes CASTHRMTGTDGYTF.

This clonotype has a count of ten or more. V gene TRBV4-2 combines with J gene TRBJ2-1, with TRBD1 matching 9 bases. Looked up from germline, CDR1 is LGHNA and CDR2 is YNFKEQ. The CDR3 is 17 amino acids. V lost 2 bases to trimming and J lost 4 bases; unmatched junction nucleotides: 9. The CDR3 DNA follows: TGTGCCAGCAGCCAACGAACGACCGGGACAGGGTACAATGAGCAGTTCTTC. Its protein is CASSQRTTGTGYNEQFF.

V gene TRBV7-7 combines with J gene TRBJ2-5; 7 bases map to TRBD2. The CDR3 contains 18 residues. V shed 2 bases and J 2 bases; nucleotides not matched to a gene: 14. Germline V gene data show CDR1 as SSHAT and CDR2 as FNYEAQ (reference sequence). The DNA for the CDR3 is TGTGCCAGCAGCTTATCCTATCTCCCAGGGCGGGGGCAAGAGACCCAGTACTTC. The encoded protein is CASSLSYLPGRGQETQYF.

CDR3 in DNA: TGTGCCAGCAGTCCGTATAGCGGGGGGAGCTCCTACAATGAGCAGTTCTTC. Encoded protein: CASSPYSGGSSYNEQFF. The chain couples TRBV12-3 or TRBV12-4 to TRBJ2-1, with 10 nucleotides matching TRBD2. This CDR3 spans 17 amino acids. The J segment lost 0 bases and the V segment lost 5 bases, leaving 7 bases of the junction unmatched.

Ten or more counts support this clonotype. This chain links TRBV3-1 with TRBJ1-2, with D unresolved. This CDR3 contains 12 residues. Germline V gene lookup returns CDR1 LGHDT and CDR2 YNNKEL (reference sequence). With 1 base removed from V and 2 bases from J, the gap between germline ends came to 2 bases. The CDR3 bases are TGTGCCAGCAGCCAAGTGAACTATGGCTACACCTTC. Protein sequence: CASSQVNYGYTF.

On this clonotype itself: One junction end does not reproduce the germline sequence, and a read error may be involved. The CDR3 spells CTSSLKAQGEQFF. The DNA for the CDR3 is TGTACCAGCAGTCTAAAAGCCCAGGGGGAGCAGTTCTTC. The gene calls are TRBV12-3 or TRBV12-4 and TRBJ2-1, with a tentative D call TRBD1 (6 bases). The CDR3 runs 13 residues.

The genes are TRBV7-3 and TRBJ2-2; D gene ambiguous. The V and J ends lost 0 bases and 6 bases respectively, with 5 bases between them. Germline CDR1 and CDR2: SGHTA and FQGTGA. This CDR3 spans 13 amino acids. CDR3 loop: CASSLTGAGELFF. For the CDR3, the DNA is TGTGCCAGCAGCTTAACGGGCGCCGGGGAGCTGTTTTTT. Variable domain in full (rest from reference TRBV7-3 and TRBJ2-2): GAGVSQTPSNKVTEKGKYVELRCDPISGHTALYWYRQSLGQGPEFLIYFQGTGAADDSGLPNDRFFAVRPEGSVSTLKIQRTERGDSAVYLCASSLTGAGELFFGEGSRLTVL.

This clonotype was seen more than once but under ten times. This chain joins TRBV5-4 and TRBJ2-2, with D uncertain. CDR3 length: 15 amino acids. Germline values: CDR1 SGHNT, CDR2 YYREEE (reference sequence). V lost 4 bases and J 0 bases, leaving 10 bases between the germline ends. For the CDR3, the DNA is TGTGCCAGCAGCGCCGATATAGCGAACACCGGGGAGCTGTTTTTT. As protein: CASSADIANTGELFF.

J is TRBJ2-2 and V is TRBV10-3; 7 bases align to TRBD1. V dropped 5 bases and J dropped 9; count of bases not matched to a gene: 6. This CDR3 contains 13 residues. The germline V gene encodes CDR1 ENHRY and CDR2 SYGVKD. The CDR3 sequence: CAISRDSPRELFF. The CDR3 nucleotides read TGTGCCATCAGTAGGGACAGTCCCAGGGAGCTGTTTTTT.

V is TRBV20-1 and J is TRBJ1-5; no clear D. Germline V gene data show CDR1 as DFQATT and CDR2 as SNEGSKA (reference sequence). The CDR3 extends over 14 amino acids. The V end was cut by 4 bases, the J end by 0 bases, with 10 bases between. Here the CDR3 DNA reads TGCAGTGCTACATCATCAAATAGCAATCAGCCCCAGCATTTT. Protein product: CSATSSNSNQPQHF.